The present T cell receptor beta chain was sequenced within a study of vaccination effects on CD4 cells after COVID-19. Trimming left V 3 bases short and J 8 bases short, with 15 bases between. This CDR3 comprises 14 residues. Germline V gene sequence: CDR1 SGDLS, CDR2 YYNGEE. Pools of viral peptides were used by the ViraFEST assay to expand antigen-specific CD4+ T cells ahead of sequencing. It was after nine to ten days of culture that CD4+ T cells were isolated. Two-dose BNT162b2 or mRNA-1273 vaccination was given to participants. Vaccinated recipients, who were negative for nucleocapsid antibodies, had no history of SARS-CoV-2 infection. A note on this clone: No antigen is known for it.

TCRdb's copy holds only in-frame clones and misses some; the assay was immunoSEQ multiplex PCR. The top ten hold about 0.86% of the sample, which has fewer than 85,000 clones, roughly 80% seen once. The receptor's source is a human donor who received a COVID-19 vaccine. Sequenced material: CD4+ T cells from PBMCs cultured with HCoV-OC43 spike peptides, taken after COVID-19 vaccination. Subset noted: HCoV-OC43 spike overlapping peptide pool stimulation. The chain recombines TRBV9 with TRBJ1-3; no clear D. CDR3 region: CASSAFSAQDTIYF. CDR3 nucleotides: TGTGCCAGCAGCGCCTTTTCGGCGCAGGACACCATATATTTT.